What follows are 15 T cell receptor beta chains derived from one specimen sequenced in a study of CD8+ T cells in alopecia areata. Treatment meaning: oral pan-JAK inhibitor, 5-10 mg twice daily. RNA extraction and reverse transcription yielded cDNA as sequencing template. Using immunoSEQ multiplex PCR, the repertoire was profiled, and TCRdb retains in-frame clones only, with some absent. The top ten hold roughly 25% of the sample, which has fewer than 150,000 clones, 82% seen once. The sequenced sample was CD8+ T cells sorted from blood, obtained at week 4, from a patient treated with tofacitinib. These receptors were taken from a human donor with alopecia areata.

The chain couples TRBV5-1 to TRBJ2-5; TRBD1 is a possible D gene (5 bases). Trimming stripped 0 bases from V and 5 bases from J, with 14 bases between. This CDR3 has 15 amino acids. Germline V lookup: CDR1 SGHRS, CDR2 YFSETQ. CDR3 in DNA: TGCGCCAGCAGCTTGGAAAGGGGCGTTGTTGAGACCCAGTACTTC. This codes for CASSLERGVVETQYF.

This CDR3 reads CASSQESFGGQPQHF. The CDR3 region has the DNA TGCGCCAGCAGCCAAGAGTCCTTTGGTGGTCAGCCCCAGCATTTT. The chain recombines TRBV4-1 with TRBJ1-5; D ambiguous. This CDR3 is 15 amino acids long. With 0 bases removed from V and 6 bases from J, the gap between germline ends came to 12 bases. Germline CDR1 MGHRA, CDR2 YSYEKL.

The chain employs TRBV5-1 and TRBJ1-4; a weak D match, TRBD1 (6 bases). The CDR3 totals 14 residues. Germline lookup yields CDR1 SGHRS and CDR2 YFSETQ. V lost 4 bases and J 5 bases, leaving 12 bases between the germline ends. CDR3 residues: CASSPGAKNEKLFF. DNA for the CDR3: TGCGCCAGCAGCCCAGGGGCGAAGAATGAAAAACTGTTTTTT.

The chain joins TRBV6-5 to TRBJ2-3; 7 nucleotides match TRBD2. Germline values: CDR1 MNHEY, CDR2 SVGAGI. Trimming at V came to 10 bases and at J to 4 bases, leaving 5 bases not matched to a gene. CDR3 length equals 12 residues. The DNA for the CDR3 is TGTGCCACCGGACTAGATCCAGATACGCAGTATTTT. Residues: CATGLDPDTQYF.

The J gene is TRBJ2-1, the V gene TRBV6-1; D is ambiguous. V was cut by 4 bases and J by 1 base, with 17 bases left in between. The CDR3 has 17 residues. CDR1 and CDR2 from the germline V gene are MNHNS and SASEGT. For the CDR3, the DNA is TGTGCCAGCAGTGCCCCCGGAGAGAATCTATCCTACAATGAGCAGTTCTTC. Its protein is CASSAPGENLSYNEQFF.

The table lists this clone with a few counts. The chain is built from TRBV29-1 and TRBJ2-7; weak D call: TRBD1 (5 bases). The germline V gene has CDR1 SQVTM and CDR2 ANQGSEA. Trimming removed 4 bases at V and 4 bases at J, with 14 bases between. The CDR3 length is 13 residues. CDR3 sequence reads: CSVVSQGGYEQYF. Here the CDR3 DNA reads TGCAGCGTTGTTTCTCAGGGTGGGTACGAGCAGTACTTC.

V is TRBV14 and J is TRBJ2-4; TRBD1 matches 7 bases. V trimming: 4 bases; J trimming: 8 bases; junction bases outside the gene matches: 11. Germline CDR1 reads SGHDN; CDR2 reads FVKESK. The CDR3 runs to 15 residues. In nucleotides, the CDR3 is TGTGCCAGCAGCCGGACAGGCCACCAAGGGTACATTCAGTACTTC. It encodes CASSRTGHQGYIQYF.

The genes are TRBV7-2 and TRBJ2-6; 7 bases are shared with TRBD1. CDR1 is SGHTA and CDR2 is FQGNSA in the germline V gene. The CDR3 runs to 20 residues. J gave up 3 bases and V 0 bases, and 14 bases lay outside the gene matches. Written as DNA, the CDR3 is TGTGCCAGCAGCTTAGCTGACAGGGCCACATTGGAAGGTGGGGCCAACGTCCTGACTTTC. It specifies CASSLADRATLEGGANVLTF.

The J gene is TRBJ2-7, the V gene TRBV7-9, with D possibly TRBD2 on 6 matching bases. The length of the CDR3 is 13 residues. CDR1 and CDR2 from the germline V gene are SEHNR and FQNEAQ (reference sequence). The V and J ends lost 7 bases and 3 bases respectively, with 13 bases between them. The CDR3 bases are TGTGCCAGCAACGCGGGACTGAACTACGAGCAGTACTTC. Translated, it gives CASNAGLNYEQYF.

The V call is TRBV29-1, the J call TRBJ1-1, with D hard to call. CDR1 is SQVTM and CDR2 is ANQGSEA in the germline V gene. The V end was cut by 3 bases, the J end by 0 bases, with 11 bases between. The CDR3 is 14 residues long. The CDR3 loop is CSVDLNGLNTEAFF. The DNA of the CDR3 is TGCAGCGTTGATTTGAACGGATTGAACACTGAAGCTTTCTTT.

V usage is TRBV5-1 and J usage is TRBJ2-3; 10 bases fit TRBD1. Looked up from germline, CDR1 is SGHRS and CDR2 is YFSETQ. The CDR3 runs 16 residues. After removal of 2 bases from V and 2 bases from J, the junction contained 5 bases not matched to a gene. CDR3 nucleotide sequence: TGCGCCAGCAGCTTAAGACAGGGGGCGGACACAGATACGCAGTATTTT. Translating gives CASSLRQGADTDTQYF.

The V gene is TRBV15, the J gene TRBJ1-5; 9 bases match TRBD1. The germline gives CDR1 LNHNV, CDR2 YYDKDF (reference sequence). The CDR3 contains 16 residues. With 3 bases clipped from V and 5 bases from J, the junction kept 8 bases outside the gene matches. CDR3 nucleotide sequence: TGTGCCACCAGCAGCCTAACAGGGGGCGAAGATCAGCCCCAGCATTTT. This sequence encodes CATSSLTGGEDQPQHF.

The CDR3 nucleotides are TGTGCCTGGTTTCCAGGGGGCCTGGGGGGCTACACCTTC. As protein: CAWFPGGLGGYTF. The V call is TRBV30, the J call TRBJ1-2; 8 bases are a match to TRBD1. The CDR3 spans 13 residues. In germline, CDR1 is GTSNPN, CDR2 SVGIG (reference sequence). J lost 8 bases, V lost 5 bases, and 10 bases had no gene match.

The chain carries TRBV6-1 and TRBJ2-5, with TRBD1 identical over 9 bases. The last part of the DNA fits TRBJ2-7 better; the J call may be wrong. CDR3 size: 15 residues. Germline values: CDR1 MNHNS, CDR2 SASEGT. CDR3 protein: CASSEWTGVSYEQYF. CDR3 nucleotide sequence: TGTGCCAGCAGTGAATGGACAGGGGTCTCCTACGAGCAGTACTTC.

The gene calls are TRBV4-2 and TRBJ2-2, with D perhaps matching TRBD1 (6 bases). The V gene lost 3 bases and the J gene lost 2 bases, with 13 bases spanning the gap. Looked up from germline, CDR1 is LGHNA and CDR2 is YNFKEQ. CDR3 length equals 16 residues. The CDR3 DNA reads TGTGCCAGCAGCCAGGATAGGACAGCCAACACCGGGGAGCTGTTTTTT. Its protein product is CASSQDRTANTGELFF.